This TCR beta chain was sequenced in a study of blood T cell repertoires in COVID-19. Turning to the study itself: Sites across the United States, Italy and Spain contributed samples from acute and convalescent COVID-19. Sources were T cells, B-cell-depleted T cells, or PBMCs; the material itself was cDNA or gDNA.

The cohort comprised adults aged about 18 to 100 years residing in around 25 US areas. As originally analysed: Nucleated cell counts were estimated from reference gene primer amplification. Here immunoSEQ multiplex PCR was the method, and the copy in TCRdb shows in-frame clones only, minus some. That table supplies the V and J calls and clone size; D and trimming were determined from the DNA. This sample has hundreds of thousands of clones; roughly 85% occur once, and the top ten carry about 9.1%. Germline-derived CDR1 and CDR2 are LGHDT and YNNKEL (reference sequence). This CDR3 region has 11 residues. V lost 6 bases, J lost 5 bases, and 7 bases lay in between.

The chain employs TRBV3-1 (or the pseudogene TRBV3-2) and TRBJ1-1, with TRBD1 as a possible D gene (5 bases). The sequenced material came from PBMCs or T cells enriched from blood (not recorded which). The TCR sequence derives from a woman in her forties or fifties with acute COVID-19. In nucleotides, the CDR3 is TGTGCCAGCAGTGGGGGGACTGAAGCTTTCTTT. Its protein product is CASSGGTEAFF.